This TCR beta chain was recorded in a study of blood T cell repertoires in COVID-19. Study-wide context: Sample material is recorded as cDNA or gDNA derived from T cells, B-cell-depleted T cells, or PBMCs.

TCRdb's table, derived via immunoSEQ multiplex PCR, lists solely in-frame clones and lacks some. The repertoire holds about 230,000 clones, approximately 84% seen once, with 6% to 9.5% in the top ten. The sample consisted of peripheral blood. This receptor was identified in a woman of 80 years or more with acute or convalescent COVID-19.

The CDR3 protein is CASSLETGGNSPLHF. The CDR3 DNA sequence: TGTGCCAGCAGCTTGGAAACAGGGGGAAATTCACCCCTCCACTTT. V usage is TRBV5-6 and J usage is TRBJ1-6; TRBD1 agrees at 8 bases. Germline loops: CDR1 SGHDT, CDR2 YYEEEE. The CDR3 is made up of 15 amino acids. J gave up 7 bases and V 0 bases, and 3 bases lay outside the gene matches.